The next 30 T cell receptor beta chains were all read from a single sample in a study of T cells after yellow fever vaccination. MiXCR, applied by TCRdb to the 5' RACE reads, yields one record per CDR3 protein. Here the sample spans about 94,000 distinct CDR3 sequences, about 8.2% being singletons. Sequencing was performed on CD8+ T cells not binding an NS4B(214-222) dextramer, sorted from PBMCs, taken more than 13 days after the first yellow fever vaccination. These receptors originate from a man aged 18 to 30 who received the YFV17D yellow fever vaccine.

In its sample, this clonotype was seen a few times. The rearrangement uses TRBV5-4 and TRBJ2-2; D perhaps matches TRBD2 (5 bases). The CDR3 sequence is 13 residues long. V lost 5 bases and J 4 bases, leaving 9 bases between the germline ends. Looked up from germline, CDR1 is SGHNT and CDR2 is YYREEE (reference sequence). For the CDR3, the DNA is TGTGCCAGCAGACTGGACTTCACCGGGGAGCTGTTTTTT. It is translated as CASRLDFTGELFF.

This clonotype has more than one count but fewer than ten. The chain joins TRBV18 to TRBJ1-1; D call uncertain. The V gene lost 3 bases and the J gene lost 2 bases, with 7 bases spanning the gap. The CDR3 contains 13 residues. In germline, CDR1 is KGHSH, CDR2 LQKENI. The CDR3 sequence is CASSPWVNTEAFF. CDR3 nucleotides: TGTGCCAGCTCACCCTGGGTCAACACTGAAGCTTTCTTT.

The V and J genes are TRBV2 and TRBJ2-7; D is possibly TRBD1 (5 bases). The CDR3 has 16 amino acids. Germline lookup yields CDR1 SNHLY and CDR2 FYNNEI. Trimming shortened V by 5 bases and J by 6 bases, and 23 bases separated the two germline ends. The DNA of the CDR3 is TGTGCCAGCAGTATGATCCAGGGAATTAAACCGGTCGAGCAGTACTTC. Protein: CASSMIQGIKPVEQYF.

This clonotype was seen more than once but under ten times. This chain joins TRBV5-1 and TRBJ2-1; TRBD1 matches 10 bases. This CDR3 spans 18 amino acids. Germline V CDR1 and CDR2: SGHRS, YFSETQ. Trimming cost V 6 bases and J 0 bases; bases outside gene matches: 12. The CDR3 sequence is CASTSGTGAVGSYNEQFF. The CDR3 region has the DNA TGCGCCAGCACCTCCGGGACAGGGGCGGTAGGCTCCTACAATGAGCAGTTCTTC.

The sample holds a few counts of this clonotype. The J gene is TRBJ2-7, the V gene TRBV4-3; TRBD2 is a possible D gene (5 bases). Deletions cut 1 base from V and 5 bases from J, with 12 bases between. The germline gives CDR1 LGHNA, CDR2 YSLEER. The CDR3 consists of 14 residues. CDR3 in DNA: TGCGCCAGCAGCCAAGTCCGGGGAAGGGACGAGCAGTACTTC. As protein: CASSQVRGRDEQYF.

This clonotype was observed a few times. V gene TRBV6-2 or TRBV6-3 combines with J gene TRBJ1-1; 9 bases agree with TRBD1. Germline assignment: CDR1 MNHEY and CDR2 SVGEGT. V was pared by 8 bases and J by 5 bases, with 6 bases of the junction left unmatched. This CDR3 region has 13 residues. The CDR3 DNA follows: TGTGCCAGCGGACAGGGGCCGTGGACTGAAGCTTTCTTT. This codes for CASGQGPWTEAFF.

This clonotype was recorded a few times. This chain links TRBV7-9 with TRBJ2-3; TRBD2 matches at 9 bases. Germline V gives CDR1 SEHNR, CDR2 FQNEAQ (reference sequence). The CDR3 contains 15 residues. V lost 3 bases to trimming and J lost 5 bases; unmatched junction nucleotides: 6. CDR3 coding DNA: TGTGCCAGCAGCTTGTCTAGCGGGGCGGGAGATACGCAGTATTTT. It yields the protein CASSLSSGAGDTQYF.

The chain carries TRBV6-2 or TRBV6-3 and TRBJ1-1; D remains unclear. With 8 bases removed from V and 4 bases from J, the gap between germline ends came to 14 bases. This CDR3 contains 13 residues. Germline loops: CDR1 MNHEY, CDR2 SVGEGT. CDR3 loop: CASGWLWGTEAFF. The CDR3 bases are TGTGCCAGCGGATGGCTCTGGGGCACTGAAGCTTTCTTT.

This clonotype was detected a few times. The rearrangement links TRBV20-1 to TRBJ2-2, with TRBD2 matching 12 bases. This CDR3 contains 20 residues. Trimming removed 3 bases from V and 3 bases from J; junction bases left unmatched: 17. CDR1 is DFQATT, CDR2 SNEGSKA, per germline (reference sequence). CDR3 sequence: CSASLNDVPSGGAYTGELFF. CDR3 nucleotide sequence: TGCAGTGCTAGCCTGAACGATGTCCCTAGCGGGGGGGCCTACACCGGGGAGCTGTTTTTT.

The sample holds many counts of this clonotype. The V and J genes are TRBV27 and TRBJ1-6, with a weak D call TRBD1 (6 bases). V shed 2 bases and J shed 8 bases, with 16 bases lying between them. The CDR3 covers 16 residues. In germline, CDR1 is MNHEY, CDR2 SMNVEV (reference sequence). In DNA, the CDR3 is TGTGCCAGCAGTTTAATTGGGGGCAGGGGCGATTCACCCCTCCACTTT. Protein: CASSLIGGRGDSPLHF.

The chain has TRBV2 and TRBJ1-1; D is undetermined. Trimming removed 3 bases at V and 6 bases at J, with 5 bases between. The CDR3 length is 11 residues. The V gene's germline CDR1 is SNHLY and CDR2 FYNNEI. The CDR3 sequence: CASSEVAEAFF. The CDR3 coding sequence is TGTGCCAGCAGTGAGGTCGCTGAAGCTTTCTTT.

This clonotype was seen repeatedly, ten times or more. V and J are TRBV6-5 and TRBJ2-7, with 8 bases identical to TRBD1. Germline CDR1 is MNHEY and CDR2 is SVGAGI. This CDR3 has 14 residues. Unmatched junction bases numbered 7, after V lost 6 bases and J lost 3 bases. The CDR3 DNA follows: TGTGCCAGCAGCAGGGGGCAATTCTTCTACGAGCAGTACGTC. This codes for CASSRGQFFYEQYV.

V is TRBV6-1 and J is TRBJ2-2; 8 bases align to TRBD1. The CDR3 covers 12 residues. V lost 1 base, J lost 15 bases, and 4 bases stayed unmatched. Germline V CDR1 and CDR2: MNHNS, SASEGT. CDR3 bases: TGTGCCAGCAGTGAAGGGCAGGGGGCGATGTTTTTT. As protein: CASSEGQGAMFF.

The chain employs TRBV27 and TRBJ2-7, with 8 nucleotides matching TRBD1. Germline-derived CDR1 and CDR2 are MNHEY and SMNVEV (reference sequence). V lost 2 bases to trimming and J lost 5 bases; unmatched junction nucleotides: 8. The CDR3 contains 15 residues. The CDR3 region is CASSLTFRGPHEQYF. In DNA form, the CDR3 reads TGTGCCAGCAGTTTAACATTCAGGGGGCCCCACGAGCAGTACTTC.

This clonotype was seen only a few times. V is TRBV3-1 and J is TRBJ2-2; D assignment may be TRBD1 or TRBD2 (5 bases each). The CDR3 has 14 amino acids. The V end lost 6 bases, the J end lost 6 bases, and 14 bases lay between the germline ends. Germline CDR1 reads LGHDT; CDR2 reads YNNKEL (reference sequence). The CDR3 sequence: CASRPGTLSGELFF. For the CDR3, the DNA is TGTGCCAGCAGACCCGGGACCCTTTCCGGGGAGCTGTTTTTT.

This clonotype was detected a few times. CDR3 sequence: CASSFAGGTGELFF. CDR3 nucleotides: TGTGCCAGCAGTTTTGCGGGGGGCACCGGGGAGCTGTTTTTT. The chain uses TRBV12-3 or TRBV12-4 and TRBJ2-2, with TRBD2 matching 8 bases. Losses at the gene ends were 3 bases for V and 4 bases for J; bases not matched to a gene: 1. The CDR3 totals 14 residues.

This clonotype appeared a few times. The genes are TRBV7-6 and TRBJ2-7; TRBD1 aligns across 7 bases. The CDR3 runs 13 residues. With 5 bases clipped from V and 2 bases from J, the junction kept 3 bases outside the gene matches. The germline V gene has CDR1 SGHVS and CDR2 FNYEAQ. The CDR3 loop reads CASSPTGTYEQYV. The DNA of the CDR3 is TGTGCCAGCAGCCCGACAGGGACCTACGAGCAGTACGTC.

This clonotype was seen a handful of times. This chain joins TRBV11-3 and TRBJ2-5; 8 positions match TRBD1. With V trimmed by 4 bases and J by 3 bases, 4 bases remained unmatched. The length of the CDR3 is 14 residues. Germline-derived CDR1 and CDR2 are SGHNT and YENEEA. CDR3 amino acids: CASSYGQGEETQYF. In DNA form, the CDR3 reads TGTGCCAGCAGCTACGGACAGGGAGAAGAGACCCAGTACTTC.

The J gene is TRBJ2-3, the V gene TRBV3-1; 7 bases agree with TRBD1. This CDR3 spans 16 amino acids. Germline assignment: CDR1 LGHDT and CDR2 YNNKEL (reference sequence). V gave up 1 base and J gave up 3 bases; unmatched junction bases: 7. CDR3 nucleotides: TGTGCCAGCAGCCAAGTTTCCGGACAGGTTACAGATACGCAGTATTTT. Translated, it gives CASSQVSGQVTDTQYF.

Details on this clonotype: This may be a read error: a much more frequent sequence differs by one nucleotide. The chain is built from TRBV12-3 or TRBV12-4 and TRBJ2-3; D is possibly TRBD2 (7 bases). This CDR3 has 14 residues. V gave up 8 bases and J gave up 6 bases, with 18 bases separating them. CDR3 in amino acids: CASLLGGGSDTQYF. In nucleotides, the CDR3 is TGTGCCAGCCTTCTAGGGGGGGGATCGGATACGCAGTATTTT.

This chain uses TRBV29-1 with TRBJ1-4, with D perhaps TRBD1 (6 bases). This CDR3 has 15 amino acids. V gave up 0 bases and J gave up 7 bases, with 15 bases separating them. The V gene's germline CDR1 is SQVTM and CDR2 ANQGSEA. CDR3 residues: CSVEDLGAEGEKLFF. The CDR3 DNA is TGCAGCGTTGAAGATCTGGGGGCTGAAGGTGAAAAACTGTTTTTT.

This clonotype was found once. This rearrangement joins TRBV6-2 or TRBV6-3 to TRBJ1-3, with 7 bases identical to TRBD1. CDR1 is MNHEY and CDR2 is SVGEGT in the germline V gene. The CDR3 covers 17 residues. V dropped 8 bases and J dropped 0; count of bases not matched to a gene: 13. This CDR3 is CASSSTRQGRSGNTIYF. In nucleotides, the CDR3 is TGTGCCAGCTCCTCGACCCGACAGGGACGCTCTGGAAACACCATATATTTT.

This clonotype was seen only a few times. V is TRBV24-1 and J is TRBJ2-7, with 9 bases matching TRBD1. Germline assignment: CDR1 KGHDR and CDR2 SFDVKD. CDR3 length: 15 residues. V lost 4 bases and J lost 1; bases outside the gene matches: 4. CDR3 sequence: CATSEGGQGSYEQYF. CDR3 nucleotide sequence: TGTGCCACCAGTGAAGGAGGACAGGGGTCCTACGAGCAGTACTTC.

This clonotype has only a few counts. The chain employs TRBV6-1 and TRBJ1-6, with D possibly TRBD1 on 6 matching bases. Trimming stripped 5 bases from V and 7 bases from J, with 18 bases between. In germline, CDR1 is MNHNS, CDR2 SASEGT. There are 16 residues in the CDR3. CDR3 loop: CASSPEAQGWNSPLHF. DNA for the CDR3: TGTGCCAGCAGTCCTGAGGCACAGGGTTGGAATTCACCCCTCCACTTT.

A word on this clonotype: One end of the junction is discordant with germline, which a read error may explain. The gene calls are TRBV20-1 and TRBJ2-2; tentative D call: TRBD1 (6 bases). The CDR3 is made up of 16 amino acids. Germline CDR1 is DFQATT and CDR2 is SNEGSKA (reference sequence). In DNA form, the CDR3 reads TGCTGTGCTAGAGGGGACACCAGCGCGAACACCGGGGAGCTGTTTTTT. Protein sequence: CCARGDTSANTGELFF.

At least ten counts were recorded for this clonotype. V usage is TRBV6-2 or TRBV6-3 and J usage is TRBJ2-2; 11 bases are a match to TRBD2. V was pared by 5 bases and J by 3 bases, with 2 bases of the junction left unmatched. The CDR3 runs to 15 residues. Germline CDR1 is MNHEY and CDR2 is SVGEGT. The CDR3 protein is CASSTGLADTGELFF. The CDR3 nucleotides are TGTGCCAGCAGTACGGGACTAGCGGACACCGGGGAGCTGTTTTTT.

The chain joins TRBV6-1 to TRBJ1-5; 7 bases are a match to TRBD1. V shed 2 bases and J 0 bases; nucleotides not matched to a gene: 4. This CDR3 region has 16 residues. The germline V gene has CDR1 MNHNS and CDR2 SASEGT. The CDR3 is CASSETPGGSNQPQHF. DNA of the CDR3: TGTGCCAGCAGTGAAACCCCAGGGGGTAGCAATCAGCCCCAGCATTTT.

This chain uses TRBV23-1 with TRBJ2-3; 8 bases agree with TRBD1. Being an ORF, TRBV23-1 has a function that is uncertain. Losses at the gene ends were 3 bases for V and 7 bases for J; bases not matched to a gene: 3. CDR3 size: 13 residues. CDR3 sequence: CASSQAGGYTQYF. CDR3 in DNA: TGCGCCAGCAGTCAGGCAGGGGGCTATACGCAGTATTTT.

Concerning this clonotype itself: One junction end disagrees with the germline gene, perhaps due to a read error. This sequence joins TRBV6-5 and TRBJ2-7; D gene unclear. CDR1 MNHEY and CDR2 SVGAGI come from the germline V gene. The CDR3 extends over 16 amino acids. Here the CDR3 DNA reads TGTGCCAGCAGCTACTCCCCGGGCACTACCTCCTACGAGCAGTACTTC. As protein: CASSYSPGTTSYEQYF.

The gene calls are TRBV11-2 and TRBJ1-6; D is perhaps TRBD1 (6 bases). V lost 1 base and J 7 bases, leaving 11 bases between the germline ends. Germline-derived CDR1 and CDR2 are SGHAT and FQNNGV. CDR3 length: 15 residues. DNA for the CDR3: TGTGCCAGCAGCTTAGGTCGCAGGGGAAATTCACCCCTCCACTTT. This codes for CASSLGRRGNSPLHF.